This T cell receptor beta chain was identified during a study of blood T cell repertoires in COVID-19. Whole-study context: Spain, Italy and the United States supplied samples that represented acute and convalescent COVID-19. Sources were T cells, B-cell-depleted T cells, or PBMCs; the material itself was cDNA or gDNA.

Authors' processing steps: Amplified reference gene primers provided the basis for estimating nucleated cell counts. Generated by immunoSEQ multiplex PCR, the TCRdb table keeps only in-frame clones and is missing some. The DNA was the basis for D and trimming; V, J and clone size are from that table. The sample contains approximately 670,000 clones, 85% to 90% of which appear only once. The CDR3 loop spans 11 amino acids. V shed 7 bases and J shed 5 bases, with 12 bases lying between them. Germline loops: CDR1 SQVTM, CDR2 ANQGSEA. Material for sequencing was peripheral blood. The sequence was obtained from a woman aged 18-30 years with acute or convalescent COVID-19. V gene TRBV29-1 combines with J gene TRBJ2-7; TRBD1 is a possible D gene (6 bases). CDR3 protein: CSATGRDEQYF. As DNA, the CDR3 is TGCAGCGCGACAGGAAGAGACGAGCAGTACTTC.